Described below is a single T cell receptor (beta chain) sequence and its context. Its specificity is not known. TCRdb re-derived calls from the RACE reads in MiXCR, one entry per CDR3 protein. The table shows 150,000 to 200,000 distinct CDR3 sequences, with around a quarter occurring only once. In germline, CDR1 is SGDLS, CDR2 YYNGEE. The CDR3 runs 16 residues. The ends lost 4 bases at V and 2 bases at J; junction bases unmatched: 5. The record originates from a study of human T cells and chemical hapten exposure. Study-wide background: On the upper back, patch tests were applied with 0.01% DPC and read at 6 days. Study-wide results and limits: The study found that PT1 expanded TCR counts correlated positively with patch test score. Expanded TCRs grouped into significantly more large CDR3 similarity clusters than controls produced.

The time point here: patch test 3, about 24 weeks after DPC sensitization. As to treatment: therapeutic diphenylcyclopropenone sensitization with weekly scalp DPC. Each patch test followed a blood draw. The chain is built from TRBV9 and TRBJ2-3; 12 bases line up with TRBD2. The TCR sequence derives from a young woman with alopecia areata. Some clones in this sample may be carry-over from other donors' samples. Specimen: whole blood, collected in connection with sensitization to the hapten diphenylcyclopropenone (DPC). In nucleotides, the CDR3 is TGTGCCAGCAGCACACGACTAGCGGGGGCCACAGATACGCAGTATTTT. It encodes CASSTRLAGATDTQYF. Full variable domain (outside the CDR3, taken from reference TRBV9 and TRBJ2-3): DSGVTQTPKHLITATGQRVTLRCSPRSGDLSVYWYQQSLDQGLQFLIQYYNGEERAKGNILERFSAQQFPDLHSELNLSSLELGDSALYFCASSTRLAGATDTQYFGPGTRLTVL.